This T cell receptor beta chain was identified in a study of T-cell reconstitution after alpha-beta-depleted transplantation in children. Unique molecular identifiers were used to barcode this TCRbeta library. Each CDR3 protein gets one entry after TCRdb re-called the PCR reads with MiXCR. There are hundreds of thousands of distinct CDR3 sequences in the sample; approximately 10% occur only once, and 4% lies in the top ten. The V end lost 5 bases, the J end lost 4 bases, and 11 bases lay between the germline ends. This CDR3 is built from 13 residues. The germline gives CDR1 MDHEN, CDR2 SYDVKM. This chain uses TRBV28 with TRBJ1-2; TRBD1 might be the D (5 bases). This TCR was sampled from a human donor who donated a stem cell graft to a child with acute myeloid leukemia. Source: PBMCs from the stem cell graft donor, taken from the stem cell graft. CDR3 region: CASSRPGSYGYTF. CDR3 coding DNA: TGTGCCAGCAGTAGACCAGGGAGCTATGGCTACACCTTC.